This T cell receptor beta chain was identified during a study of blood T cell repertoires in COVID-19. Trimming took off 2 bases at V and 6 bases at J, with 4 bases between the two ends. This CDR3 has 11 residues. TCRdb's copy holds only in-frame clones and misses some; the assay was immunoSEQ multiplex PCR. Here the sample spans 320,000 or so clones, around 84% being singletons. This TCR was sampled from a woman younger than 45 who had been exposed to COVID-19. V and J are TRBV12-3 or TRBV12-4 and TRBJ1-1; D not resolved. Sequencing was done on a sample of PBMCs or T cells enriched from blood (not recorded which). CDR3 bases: TGTGCCAGCAGTTTAATCGCTGAAGCTTTCTTT. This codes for CASSLIAEAFF.